This paragraph covers one T cell receptor beta chain sequence. This sample stems from a study of blood T cells in healthy people across ages. With 3 bases removed from V and 3 bases from J, the gap between germline ends came to 14 bases. CDR3 size: 15 residues. Using a J-beta primer mix together with a sample-barcoded 5' primer, a second PCR was run for about 6 to 12 cycles. A template-switch adaptor containing 12 random nucleotides labeled each cDNA molecule. A single record per CDR3 protein comes from TCRdb applying MiXCR to the 5' RACE reads. Of hundreds of thousands of distinct CDR3 sequences listed, 40% to 50% are singletons.

Sequences were obtained from blood. This TCR derives from a man in his sixties in good health. The chain carries TRBV12-3 or TRBV12-4 and TRBJ1-1; D is unclear. As DNA, the CDR3 is TGTGCCAGCAGTTTTAATCCGGGAAAGGACACTGAAGCTTTCTTT. Residues: CASSFNPGKDTEAFF.